This TCR beta chain was profiled in a study of shared clonotypes between healthy human individuals. Germline V gene data show CDR1 as LNHDA and CDR2 as SQIVND (reference sequence). The V end was cut by 3 bases, the J end by 9 bases, with 15 bases between. The CDR3 runs 14 residues. The study, taken as a whole, reports: Only blood samples were collected, and tissue repertoires likely differ. Estimated richness was generally greater in naive than memory subsets.

Libraries were prepared by immunoSEQ multiplex PCR; TCRdb keeps only in-frame clonotypes and omits some of them. In the table there are over 700,000 clones, roughly 72% of which are singletons. As concerns this clone: Its specificity is unknown.

The source of this sequence is a woman aged 30 to 39 in good health. Source material: memory CD4+ T cells sorted from blood. Subset: CD45RA-negative fraction. V is TRBV19 and J is TRBJ1-5; D is undetermined. This chain's CDR3 is CASSILPGKSPQHF. In nucleotides, the CDR3 is TGTGCCAGTAGTATTTTGCCGGGTAAATCGCCCCAGCATTTT.